Here is one T cell receptor beta chain with its context. TEMRA cells underwent FACS enrichment and CD8+ and CD4+ T cells underwent negative isolation. Random hexamers were used to reverse transcribe an amount of about 0.45 to 1 ug RNA. An immunoSEQ multiplex PCR generated amplified TCR beta CDR3 products spanning 54 Vbeta and 13 Jbeta. TCRdb re-called the immunoSEQ multiplex PCR reads with MiXCR, one entry per CDR3 protein. The sample has about 170,000 distinct CDR3 sequences; approximately 93% are singletons. These data come from a study of CD8 T cells in Susac syndrome. This CDR3 is 13 amino acids long. V lost 7 bases and J 0 bases, leaving 10 bases between the germline ends. CDR1 is SGHRS, CDR2 YFSETQ, per germline.

Sequencing was carried out using CD4+ T cells from PBMCs. The genes are TRBV5-1 and TRBJ1-1; D ambiguous. The receptor's source is a human donor with multiple sclerosis. CDR3 residues: CASGRGMNTEAFF. The CDR3 nucleotides read TGCGCCAGCGGAAGAGGGATGAACACTGAAGCTTTCTTT. Filled out from reference TRBV5-1 and TRBJ1-1, the complete variable domain reads KAGVTQTPRYLIKTRGQQVTLSCSPISGHRSVSWYQQTPGQGLQFLFEYFSETQRNKGNFPGRFSGRQFSNSRSEMNVSTLELGDSALYLCASGRGMNTEAFFGQGTRLTVV.